A single sample is the source of the 13 T cell receptor beta chains below, sequenced in a study of cytomegalovirus exposure and HLA in healthy donors. Primers included in the PCR were 60 Vbeta and 13 Jbeta primers. The repertoire was sequenced with immunoSEQ multiplex PCR; TCRdb's copy has only in-frame clones and lacks some. The sample consists of more than 90,000 clones, around 79% of them appearing once. Input material: PBMCs. Every receptor here comes from a woman between 40 and 50 years old in good health and CMV-seronegative.

This sequence joins TRBV7-2 and TRBJ2-1; maybe TRBD1 (5 bases). Germline-derived CDR1 and CDR2 are SGHTA and FQGNSA. The CDR3 runs to 15 residues. The V gene lost 0 bases and the J gene lost 7 bases, with 13 bases spanning the gap. CDR3 bases: TGTGCCAGCAGCTTAGCATGGGGCAGGCCTAATGAGCAGTTCTTC. Translating gives CASSLAWGRPNEQFF.

The V and J genes are TRBV7-8 and TRBJ2-5; maybe TRBD1 (5 bases). The J call is uncertain, as TRBJ2-7 better fits the DNA end. This CDR3 spans 15 amino acids. The V gene's germline CDR1 is SGHVS and CDR2 FQNEAQ. The CDR3 here is CASSPRRQTLYEQYF. CDR3 nucleotide sequence: TGTGCCAGCAGCCCGCGTCGACAGACTCTCTACGAGCAGTACTTC.

This chain links TRBV9 with TRBJ2-3; unclear D gene. V lost 3 bases and J lost 6, with 8 bases in between. Germline CDR1 SGDLS, CDR2 YYNGEE. CDR3 length: 12 residues. The CDR3 DNA follows: TGTGCCAGCAGCGAAGCAAGCGATACGCAGTATTTT. This translates into CASSEASDTQYF.

The chain uses TRBV5-6 and TRBJ2-3; 8 bases are shared with TRBD2. Looked up from germline, CDR1 is SGHDT and CDR2 is YYEEEE. CDR3 size: 15 residues. The ends lost 7 bases at V and 4 bases at J; junction bases unmatched: 11. As DNA, the CDR3 is TGTGCCAGCGCATCTGCGGGGGGTCGAGCAGATACGCAGTATTTT. Translated: CASASAGGRADTQYF. The full variable domain, completed using reference TRBV5-6 and TRBJ2-3, is DAGVTQSPTHLIKTRGQQVTLRCSPKSGHDTVSWYQQALGQGPQFIFQYYEEEERQRGNFPDRFSGHQFPNYSSELNVNALLLGDSALYLCASASAGGRADTQYFGPGTRLTVL.

V gene TRBV5-1 combines with J gene TRBJ1-4; TRBD1 agrees at 9 bases. The CDR3 is made up of 14 amino acids. Germline-derived CDR1 and CDR2 are SGHRS and YFSETQ. V dropped 3 bases and J dropped 7; count of bases not matched to a gene: 4. This CDR3 reads CASSYRTGAEKLFF. The DNA for the CDR3 is TGCGCCAGCAGCTACCGGACAGGGGCTGAAAAACTGTTTTTT.

The rearrangement uses TRBV19 and TRBJ2-3; D gene ambiguous. Germline lookup yields CDR1 LNHDA and CDR2 SQIVND (reference sequence). V shed 3 bases and J shed 5 bases, with 3 bases lying between them. The CDR3 loop spans 11 amino acids. This chain's CDR3 is CASSMRDTQYF. CDR3 bases: TGTGCCAGTAGTATGAGAGATACGCAGTATTTT.

V and J are TRBV7-8 and TRBJ2-7, with 12 nucleotides matching TRBD2. Germline V gives CDR1 SGHVS, CDR2 FQNEAQ. The CDR3 has 18 amino acids. V lost 3 bases and J lost 5; bases outside the gene matches: 14. DNA of the CDR3: TGTGCCAGCAGCTTCCTAGCGGGGGGGCCTAGGGCGGGCAACGAGCAGTACTTC. It codes for CASSFLAGGPRAGNEQYF. Using reference TRBV7-8 and TRBJ2-7 for the parts outside the CDR3, the full variable domain is GAGVSQSPRYKVAKRGQDVALRCDPISGHVSLFWYQQALGQGPEFLTYFQNEAQLDKSGLPSDRFFAERPEGSVSTLKIQRTQQEDSAVYLCASSFLAGGPRAGNEQYFGPGTRLTVT.

The chain employs TRBV2 and TRBJ1-5; 9 positions agree with TRBD1. The V and J ends lost 6 bases and 1 base, in that order; junction bases with no gene match: 7. There are 16 residues in the CDR3. Germline V CDR1 and CDR2: SNHLY, FYNNEI. CDR3 region: CASSAGTGLSNQPQHF. The CDR3 bases are TGTGCCAGCAGCGCCGGGACAGGGCTGAGCAATCAGCCCCAGCATTTT. Full variable domain (remainder filled in from reference TRBV2 and TRBJ1-5): EPEVTQTPSHQVTQMGQEVILRCVPISNHLYFYWYRQILGQKVEFLVSFYNNEISEKSEIFDDQFSVERPDGSNFTLKIRSTKLEDSAMYFCASSAGTGLSNQPQHFGDGTRLSIL.

V gene TRBV2 combines with J gene TRBJ2-5, with D possibly matching TRBD1 (5 bases). CDR3 length: 14 residues. The germline V gene has CDR1 SNHLY and CDR2 FYNNEI. V dropped 6 bases and J dropped 3 bases, with 14 bases sitting between them. CDR3 bases: TGTGCCAGCAGGGAAAGGACAATCGAAGAGACCCAGTACTTC. Amino acid sequence: CASRERTIEETQYF.

This chain links TRBV18 with TRBJ2-7, with 14 positions matching TRBD2. Germline V gives CDR1 KGHSH, CDR2 LQKENI. The junction had 5 bases not matched to a gene; V was cut back by 1 base and J by 6 bases. CDR3 length equals 16 residues. The CDR3 spells CASSPRTSGRWGEQYF. The CDR3 DNA reads as TGTGCCAGCTCACCACGGACTAGCGGGAGGTGGGGCGAGCAGTACTTC.

The genes are TRBV29-1 and TRBJ1-1, with D hard to call. Germline-derived CDR1 and CDR2 are SQVTM and ANQGSEA. The germline V and J ends were trimmed by 2 bases and 0 bases, with 4 bases remaining between them. This CDR3 has 12 amino acids. The CDR3 DNA is TGCAGCGTTGAACTCCTGAACACTGAAGCTTTCTTT. Translating it yields CSVELLNTEAFF.

V and J are TRBV15 and TRBJ2-7; unclear D gene. Germline CDR1 and CDR2: LNHNV and YYDKDF (reference sequence). This CDR3 has 14 residues. V shed 6 bases and J shed 0 bases, with 12 bases lying between them. CDR3 region: CATRELLSSYEQYF. DNA of the CDR3: TGTGCCACCAGAGAGCTCTTAAGCTCCTACGAGCAGTACTTC.

This sequence joins TRBV5-4 and TRBJ2-3; 8 nucleotides match TRBD2. V trimming: 0 bases; J trimming: 6 bases; junction bases outside the gene matches: 9. This CDR3 has 16 amino acids. Germline values: CDR1 SGHNT, CDR2 YYREEE (reference sequence). The CDR3 DNA sequence: TGTGCCAGCAGCTTGGCCGGAGCGGGAGTGTCGGATACGCAGTATTTT. Protein sequence: CASSLAGAGVSDTQYF.